One and the same sample provided the 29 T cell receptor beta chains below, sequenced in a study of siplizumab effects on memory and regulatory T cells. Sequencing used immunoSEQ multiplex PCR; TCRdb keeps in-frame clones, though not all of them. In the table there are approximately 60,000 clones, roughly 96% of which are singletons. The sample was naive CD8+ T cells sorted from blood. These receptors all come from a human donor in good health.

This chain uses TRBV13 with TRBJ2-3; 14 bases are a match to TRBD2. V lost 5 bases to trimming and J lost 1 base; unmatched junction nucleotides: 20. There are 22 residues in the CDR3. Germline V CDR1 and CDR2: PRHDT, FYEKMQ (reference sequence). CDR3 sequence (DNA): TGTGCCAGCAGCCGACGTGACCCGGGACTAGCGGGGGAACCCACCGGCACAGATACGCAGTATTTT. Translation gives CASSRRDPGLAGEPTGTDTQYF.

V usage is TRBV4-1 and J usage is TRBJ2-2; maybe TRBD1 (5 bases). The CDR3 sequence is 16 residues long. Between the trimmed V and J ends, which lost 1 base and 1 base, there was a span of 10 bases. Germline-derived CDR1 and CDR2 are MGHRA and YSYEKL. The CDR3 region has the DNA TGCGCCAGCAGCCAAGGGGCAGGGCTGAACACCGGGGAGCTGTTTTTT. Its translation: CASSQGAGLNTGELFF.

The chain has TRBV27 and TRBJ2-2; 9 bases are shared with TRBD1. Per germline, CDR1 MNHEY and CDR2 SMNVEV (reference sequence). Trimming took 3 bases from V and 6 from J; bases not matched to a gene: 8. The CDR3 spans 16 residues. The DNA for the CDR3 is TGTGCCAGCAGTTTGTACCGGGACAGGGTAGCCGGGGAGCTGTTTTTT. Its protein is CASSLYRDRVAGELFF.

V gene TRBV4-1 combines with J gene TRBJ2-1; tentative D call: TRBD2 (7 bases). V lost 4 bases and J lost 5, with 18 bases in between. Germline assignment: CDR1 MGHRA and CDR2 YSYEKL. This CDR3 region has 16 residues. The CDR3 DNA is TGCGCCAGCAGCCCCGCTCCGGGGGGCGCAAACAATGAGCAGTTCTTC. Protein: CASSPAPGGANNEQFF.

The CDR3 is CASSVVGPGLARSDTQYF. The CDR3 DNA follows: TGTGCCAGCAGCGTAGTGGGACCGGGACTAGCCAGGTCCGATACGCAGTATTTT. This chain connects TRBV7-9 to TRBJ2-3, with 9 bases identical to TRBD2. V lost 5 bases to trimming and J lost 6 bases; unmatched junction nucleotides: 18. This CDR3 is 18 amino acids long. Germline CDR1 reads SEHNR; CDR2 reads FQNEAQ (reference sequence). The full variable domain, with the rest looked up from reference TRBV7-9 and TRBJ2-3, is DTGVSQNPRHKITKRGQNVTFRCDPISEHNRLYWYRQTLGQGPEFLTYFQNEAQLEKSRLLSDRFSAERPKGSFSTLEIQRTEQGDSAMYLCASSVVGPGLARSDTQYFGPGTRLTVL.

The chain joins TRBV9 to TRBJ2-1; TRBD2 might be the D (6 bases). The V and J ends lost 3 bases and 10 bases respectively, with 11 bases between them. This CDR3 region has 12 residues. The V gene's germline CDR1 is SGDLS and CDR2 YYNGEE. CDR3 coding DNA: TGTGCCAGCAGCGGGGACTCTCGGGAGCAGTTCTTC. Its protein product is CASSGDSREQFF.

This clone was found once. The genes are TRBV19 and TRBJ2-1, with D unresolved. Looked up from germline, CDR1 is LNHDA and CDR2 is SQIVND (reference sequence). This CDR3 is built from 13 residues. V lost 6 bases and J lost 3, with 9 bases in between. The CDR3 DNA is TGTGCCAGTAGCCCTGACAACTACAATGAGCAGTTCTTC. This encodes CASSPDNYNEQFF.

The chain recombines TRBV20-1 with TRBJ2-5; D not certain. CDR1 and CDR2 from the germline V gene are DFQATT and SNEGSKA (reference sequence). This CDR3 spans 10 amino acids. V lost 3 bases to trimming and J lost 5 bases, with 4 bases between them. This CDR3 reads CSARGETQYF. In nucleotides, the CDR3 is TGCAGTGCTAGGGGGGAGACCCAGTACTTC.

The CDR3, as DNA: TGTGCCAGCAGCGTAGCATCAGGGGCTGGCAATGAGCAGTTCTTC. Protein: CASSVASGAGNEQFF. J is TRBJ2-1 and V is TRBV9, with a weak D call TRBD1 (6 bases). CDR1 is SGDLS and CDR2 is YYNGEE in the germline V gene. Trimming took off 0 bases at V and 6 bases at J, with 13 bases between the two ends. The CDR3 is made up of 15 amino acids. Variable domain in full (rest from reference TRBV9 and TRBJ2-1): DSGVTQTPKHLITATGQRVTLRCSPRSGDLSVYWYQQSLDQGLQFLIQYYNGEERAKGNILERFSAQQFPDLHSELNLSSLELGDSALYFCASSVASGAGNEQFFGPGTRLTVL.

This clone came up once. The chain employs TRBV19 and TRBJ2-5; D may be TRBD1 (5 bases). CDR1 is LNHDA, CDR2 SQIVND, per germline (reference sequence). The CDR3 has 15 residues. V was cut by 1 base and J by 5 bases, with 14 bases left in between. CDR3 in amino acids: CASSIGADNRETQYF. The CDR3 nucleotides read TGTGCCAGTAGTATAGGTGCGGACAATCGGGAGACCCAGTACTTC.

V is TRBV7-9 and J is TRBJ2-7; 9 nucleotides match TRBD1. Germline V CDR1 and CDR2: SEHNR, FQNEAQ (reference sequence). The CDR3 spans 15 residues. With V trimmed by 5 bases and J by 3 bases, 8 bases remained unmatched. The CDR3 DNA is TGTGCCAGCAGCCCCCCCCCGGACAGGGGCTACGAGCAGTACTTC. This codes for CASSPPPDRGYEQYF.

The DNA of the CDR3 is TGTGCCACCGAGTCAGCGGGGGGTACAAATGAGCAGTTCTTC. As protein: CATESAGGTNEQFF. The chain employs TRBV10-3 and TRBJ2-1; 9 bases line up with TRBD2. The germline V gene encodes CDR1 ENHRY and CDR2 SYGVKD. Trimming took 10 bases from V and 7 from J; bases not matched to a gene: 11. The CDR3 is 14 amino acids.

V usage is TRBV14 and J usage is TRBJ1-2; TRBD1 agrees at 7 bases. Per germline, CDR1 SGHDN and CDR2 FVKESK. The V and J ends lost 1 base and 8 bases, in that order; junction bases with no gene match: 4. The CDR3 covers 13 residues. The CDR3 protein is CASSQGGGGGYTF. CDR3 DNA sequence: TGTGCCAGCAGCCAAGGAGGGGGCGGCGGCTACACCTTC.

The chain carries TRBV5-6 and TRBJ1-5; D call uncertain. The V end lost 0 bases, the J end lost 3 bases, and 7 bases lay between the germline ends. The CDR3 has 14 residues. CDR1 and CDR2 from the germline V gene are SGHDT and YYEEEE. CDR3 sequence: CASSLGGYNQPQHF. The DNA for the CDR3 is TGTGCCAGCAGCTTGGGTGGTTACAATCAGCCCCAGCATTTT.

The chain employs TRBV5-1 and TRBJ2-1; D not resolved. CDR1 SGHRS and CDR2 YFSETQ come from the germline V gene. This CDR3 is built from 13 residues. V was clipped by 5 bases and J by 0 bases, with 6 bases between them. The CDR3 bases are TGCGCCAGCAGAGGTAGCTCCTACAATGAGCAGTTCTTC. Its translation: CASRGSSYNEQFF.

The chain has TRBV2 and TRBJ2-7; 8 bases map to TRBD1. The CDR3 length is 15 residues. Germline CDR1 and CDR2: SNHLY and FYNNEI. V lost 4 bases, J lost 3 bases, and 8 bases stayed unmatched. CDR3 sequence reads: CASSGSEQGVYEQYF. The CDR3, as DNA: TGTGCCAGCAGTGGGTCCGAACAGGGGGTCTACGAGCAGTACTTC.

This clone was counted once. The V call is TRBV28, the J call TRBJ1-1, with D tentatively TRBD1 (5 bases). The germline CDR1 and CDR2 sequences are MDHEN and SYDVKM. Deletions cut 3 bases from V and 3 bases from J, with 14 bases between. The CDR3 contains 15 residues. The CDR3 here is CASSFPRWGYTEAFF. CDR3 DNA sequence: TGTGCCAGCAGTTTCCCGCGCTGGGGGTACACTGAAGCTTTCTTT.

This chain links TRBV4-2 with TRBJ1-1; no reliable D call. Germline-derived CDR1 and CDR2 are LGHNA and YNFKEQ. The CDR3 is 14 amino acids. V shed 0 bases and J shed 1 base, with 6 bases lying between them. CDR3 DNA: TGTGCCAGCAGCCAAGATCGGTCGAACACTGAAGCTTTCTTT. This gives the protein CASSQDRSNTEAFF.

V and J are TRBV9 and TRBJ1-2; a weak D match, TRBD1 (5 bases). Per the germline V gene, CDR1 is SGDLS and CDR2 is YYNGEE. Between the trimmed V and J ends, which lost 0 bases and 4 bases, there was a span of 13 bases. This CDR3 has 15 residues. The CDR3 coding sequence is TGTGCCAGCAGCGTAGCTACGGACAAAGGCTATGGCTACACCTTC. As protein: CASSVATDKGYGYTF.

The chain is built from TRBV7-2 and TRBJ2-7; D not certain. Per the germline V gene, CDR1 is SGHTA and CDR2 is FQGNSA. This CDR3 spans 14 amino acids. The V end lost 4 bases, the J end lost 0 bases, and 10 bases lay between the germline ends. The CDR3 spells CASSSLTLSYEQYF. The DNA of the CDR3 is TGTGCCAGCAGCTCCCTGACCCTCTCCTACGAGCAGTACTTC.

This sequence joins TRBV7-7 and TRBJ2-1, with 12 bases that match TRBD2. The V segment lost 0 bases and the J segment 0 bases; nucleotides outside the gene matches: 9. CDR3 length: 20 residues. Germline CDR1 SSHAT, CDR2 FNYEAQ (reference sequence). The CDR3 DNA is TGTGCCAGCAGCTTAGCTCCATTACTAGCGGGGGGCCTCTCCTACAATGAGCAGTTCTTC. Its translation: CASSLAPLLAGGLSYNEQFF.

The chain carries TRBV15 and TRBJ1-4; 8 bases match TRBD1. This CDR3 is built from 16 residues. V trimming: 2 bases; J trimming: 7 bases; junction bases outside the gene matches: 9. Germline CDR1 LNHNV, CDR2 YYDKDF (reference sequence). The CDR3 coding sequence is TGTGCCACCAGCAGAATCGGACAGGGTTTGGTTGAAAAACTGTTTTTT. This encodes CATSRIGQGLVEKLFF.

The genes are TRBV9 and TRBJ1-5; D is possibly TRBD1 (5 bases). V lost 2 bases and J lost 4, with 10 bases in between. The CDR3 covers 14 residues. The germline gives CDR1 SGDLS, CDR2 YYNGEE. The CDR3 DNA sequence: TGTGCCAGCAGCGTCGGGGACCCTAATCAGCCCCAGCATTTT. Its protein is CASSVGDPNQPQHF.

CDR3 DNA sequence: TGTGCCAGTAGTATCGGGCCGGGCTCCTACAATGAGCAGTTCTTC. This gives the protein CASSIGPGSYNEQFF. The chain is built from TRBV19 and TRBJ2-1; D uncertain. With 3 bases removed from V and 0 bases from J, the gap between germline ends came to 9 bases. The CDR3 extends over 15 amino acids. Germline values: CDR1 LNHDA, CDR2 SQIVND (reference sequence).

V usage is TRBV5-1 and J usage is TRBJ2-5, with TRBD2 identical over 8 bases. V was clipped by 5 bases and J by 5 bases; unmatched bases: 11. CDR3 length equals 15 residues. Germline values: CDR1 SGHRS, CDR2 YFSETQ. CDR3 loop: CASSRSSGGGETQYF. For the CDR3, the DNA is TGCGCCAGCAGTCGGTCCAGCGGGGGAGGGGAGACCCAGTACTTC.

The chain joins TRBV6-1 to TRBJ2-7; maybe TRBD2 (7 bases). The CDR3 is 13 residues long. CDR1 and CDR2 (germline): MNHNS, SASEGT. The V gene lost 11 bases and the J gene lost 5 bases, with 19 bases spanning the gap. CDR3 nucleotides: TGTGCCGGGGGGGGCTGGGGCATCGACGAGCAGTACTTC. Translating gives CAGGGWGIDEQYF.

A remark on this clone: Other DNA sequences within the sample encode an identical CDR3. The J gene is TRBJ2-7, the V gene TRBV7-9, with 13 bases identical to TRBD2. CDR3 length equals 16 residues. The J segment lost 4 bases and the V segment lost 5 bases, leaving 8 bases of the junction unmatched. The germline CDR1 and CDR2 sequences are SEHNR and FQNEAQ (reference sequence). This CDR3 is CASSLAPGLAGYEQYF. The CDR3 DNA reads as TGTGCCAGCAGCCTCGCGCCGGGACTAGCGGGATACGAGCAGTACTTC.

The CDR3 sequence: CASSPFGGGAGNQPQHF. DNA of the CDR3: TGTGCCAGTAGTCCCTTCGGGGGGGGAGCAGGCAATCAGCCCCAGCATTTT. The chain combines TRBV19 with TRBJ1-5, with D possibly matching TRBD1 (5 bases). CDR1 LNHDA and CDR2 SQIVND come from the germline V gene (reference sequence). The CDR3 runs to 17 residues. Trimming left V 5 bases short and J 2 bases short, with 19 bases between.

The V gene is TRBV9, the J gene TRBJ2-7, with TRBD2 matching over 12 bases. The CDR3 extends over 13 amino acids. CDR1 and CDR2 from the germline V gene are SGDLS and YYNGEE. Trimming at V came to 7 bases and at J to 3 bases, leaving 2 bases not matched to a gene. DNA of the CDR3: TGTGCCAGCTCGACTAGCGGGGGCTACGAGCAGTACTTC. Residues: CASSTSGGYEQYF.